The clone carrying this T cell receptor (beta chain) was seen repeatedly, ten times or more. The antigen remains undetermined. The entry originates in a study of T cells in Graves' hyperthyroidism and ophthalmopathy. Study-level results: In blood, most of the thyroid clonotypes expanded above 0.001 were also present. Ophthalmopathy got predicted by the model a median roughly six months before its onset.

V was pared by 6 bases and J by 9 bases, with 10 bases of the junction left unmatched. The CDR3 runs to 13 residues. The V gene's germline CDR1 is SEHNR and CDR2 FQNEAQ (reference sequence). Each diagnosis was grounded in clinical symptoms, serum thyroxine and TRAb, thyroid ultrasound, and orbital computed tomography. What was amplified from RNA transcripts were TCR beta CDR3 regions. Carried out on the TCR CDR3, a first-round RT-PCR used the HTBI primer set. TCRdb recomputed calls from the multiplex PCR reads with MiXCR, one row per CDR3 protein. The sample consists of some 500,000 distinct CDR3 sequences, 24% of them appearing once.

The material sequenced was blood. The chain recombines TRBV7-9 with TRBJ1-2; 7 nucleotides line up with TRBD1. The receptor was derived from a woman younger than 45 with Graves' ophthalmopathy. The CDR3 spells CASRSEGASSYTF. CDR3 nucleotide sequence: TGTGCCAGCAGGTCAGAGGGGGCGAGCAGCTACACCTTC. The full variable domain, in which reference TRBV7-9 and TRBJ1-2 provide the parts outside the CDR3, is DTGVSQNPRHKITKRGQNVTFRCDPISEHNRLYWYRQTLGQGPEFLTYFQNEAQLEKSRLLSDRFSAERPKGSFSTLEIQRTEQGDSAMYLCASRSEGASSYTFGSGTRLTVV.